This TCR beta chain was found in a study of blood T cell repertoires in COVID-19. On the study more broadly: From the United States, Italy and Spain came samples of acute and convalescent COVID-19. T cells, B-cell-depleted T cells, or PBMCs provided the cDNA or gDNA that served as material.

Patients of the Seattle cohort, enrolled during active infection, were followed longitudinally. The assay was immunoSEQ multiplex PCR, and TCRdb's table has in-frame clones only and misses some. The table lists about 44,000 clones, just over 90% of them singletons. The receptor was derived from a man in his forties or fifties with COVID-19, enrolled during active disease. Sample: peripheral blood.

The chain's CDR3 is CASSSTLSSGANVLTF. Written as DNA, the CDR3 is TGTGCCAGCAGCTCGACACTTAGCTCTGGGGCCAACGTCCTGACTTTC. The chain uses TRBV7-6 and TRBJ2-6; the D is unclear. The CDR3 runs 16 residues. Germline values: CDR1 SGHVS, CDR2 FNYEAQ. V lost 4 bases to trimming and J lost 0 bases, with 10 bases between them.